The rows below give T cell receptor beta chains drawn from one sample of a study of T cells in localized non-small cell lung cancer. Clones were read by immunoSEQ multiplex PCR, and TCRdb kept only the in-frame ones, dropping some. The sample consists of 2,000 or so clones, 35% to 45% of them appearing once. Sequencing was performed on lung tumor tissue, taken before any cancer treatment. The source of these receptors is a female donor older than 55 with stage I lung adenocarcinoma. Each CDR3 is given with its conserved first and last residue. Each record gives: CDR3 protein, CDR3 DNA, V gene, J gene, clone size, D gene. A D gene is named only where the DNA matches it firmly. Clone size is not always given. Where it is, it says once, few, many or a class for expanded clones.

CASSEQTGTYGYTF,TGTGCCAGCAGTGAACAGACAGGAACATATGGCTACACCTTC,TRBV9,TRBJ1-2,-,-
CASSLGERASDYGYTF,TGTGCCAGCAGCTTAGGGGAGAGGGCCTCCGACTATGGCTACACCTTC,TRBV11-3,TRBJ1-2,few,-
CASSPLGPGTGNSGNTIYF,TGTGCCAGCTCACCATTGGGCCCCGGGACAGGGAACTCTGGAAACACCATATATTTT,TRBV18,TRBJ1-3,-,TRBD1
CASSGWGTGTGNTIYF,TGTGCCAGCAGCGGGTGGGGGACAGGGACTGGAAACACCATATATTTT,TRBV11-3,TRBJ1-3,few,TRBD1
CASSYKSQGANIQYF,TGTGCCAGCAGTTACAAATCACAGGGGGCAAACATTCAGTACTTC,TRBV6-8,TRBJ2-4,-,TRBD1
CASNWGRGGNTIYF,TGTGCCAGCAATTGGGGGCGCGGGGGAAACACCATATATTTT,TRBV6-8,TRBJ1-3,medium-sized,-
CASQQGIDSPLHF,TGTGCCAGCCAACAGGGGATCGATTCACCCCTCCACTTT,TRBV19,TRBJ1-6,-,TRBD1
CASSPHIDTGELFF,TGTGCCAGCAGCCCCCACATAGACACCGGGGAGCTGTTTTTT,TRBV11-3,TRBJ2-2,-,-
CASSAQTGRATKTNYGYTF,TGTGCCAGCTCAGCCCAGACAGGTAGGGCAACGAAGACTAACTATGGCTACACCTTC,TRBV18,TRBJ1-2,-,-
CTSKKGKILNSPLHF,TGTACCAGTAAAAAGGGGAAGATTCTTAATTCACCCCTCCACTTT,TRBV19,TRBJ1-6,-,-
CATKSRTSGEETQYF,TGTGCCACCAAATCGAGGACTAGCGGAGAAGAGACCCAGTACTTC,TRBV15,TRBJ2-5,-,TRBD2
CASSLSTTAGGQLETQYF,TGTGCCAGCAGCTTATCCACTACAGCGGGGGGCCAGTTGGAGACCCAGTACTTC,TRBV11-3,TRBJ2-5,medium-sized,TRBD2
CASHGDAANEKLFF,TGTGCCAGCCATGGGGACGCGGCTAATGAAAAACTGTTTTTT,TRBV9,TRBJ1-4,-,-